Below, one T cell receptor (beta chain) is given with its context. Its antigen is undetermined. The data were taken from a study of vaccination and CD4 T cells after COVID-19. Sequenced with the Oncomine TCR Beta short-read assay was DNA taken from cultured CD4+ T cells. TCRdb ran MiXCR on the PCR reads and lists one entry per CDR3 protein. The data hold roughly 19,000 distinct CDR3 sequences, with about 50% observed a single time. As to treatment: approximately 9-day PBMC culture with coronavirus spike peptide pools or control peptides (ViraFEST assay). Germline V gene data show CDR1 as SGHNT and CDR2 as YYREEE (reference sequence). CDR3 length: 14 residues. Trimming stripped 7 bases from V and 3 bases from J, with 16 bases between.

The receptor was derived from a human donor who had recovered from COVID-19. Material for sequencing was CD4+ T cells from blood, cultured in vitro. The V and J genes are TRBV5-4 and TRBJ1-2; D possibly corresponds to TRBD1 (5 bases). CDR3 in DNA: TGTGCCAGCGGCGGAGTGGGACCGTACTATGGCTACACCTTC. The encoded protein is CASGGVGPYYGYTF. Combining the CDR3 with reference TRBV5-4 and TRBJ1-2 gives the whole variable domain ETGVTQSPTHLIKTRGQQVTLRCSSQSGHNTVSWYQQALGQGPQFIFQYYREEENGRGNFPPRFSGLQFPNYSSELNVNALELDDSALYLCASGGVGPYYGYTFGSGTRLTVV.